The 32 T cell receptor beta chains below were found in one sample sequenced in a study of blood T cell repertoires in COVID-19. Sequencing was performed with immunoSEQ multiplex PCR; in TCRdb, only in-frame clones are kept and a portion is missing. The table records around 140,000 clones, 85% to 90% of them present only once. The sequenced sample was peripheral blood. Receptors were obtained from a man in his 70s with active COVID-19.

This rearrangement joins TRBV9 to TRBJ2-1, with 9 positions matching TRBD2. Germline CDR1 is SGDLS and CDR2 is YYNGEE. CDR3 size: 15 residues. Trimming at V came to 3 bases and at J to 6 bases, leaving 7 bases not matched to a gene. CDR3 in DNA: TGTGCCAGCAGCGCCTCGGGGACTAGCTTCAATGAGCAGTTCTTC. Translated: CASSASGTSFNEQFF.

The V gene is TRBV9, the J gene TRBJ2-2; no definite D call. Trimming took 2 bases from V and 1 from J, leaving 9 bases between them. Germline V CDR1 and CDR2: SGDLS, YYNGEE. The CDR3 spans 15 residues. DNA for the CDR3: TGTGCCAGCAGCGTTCGAGGTCGGAACACCGGGGAGCTGTTTTTT. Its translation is CASSVRGRNTGELFF.

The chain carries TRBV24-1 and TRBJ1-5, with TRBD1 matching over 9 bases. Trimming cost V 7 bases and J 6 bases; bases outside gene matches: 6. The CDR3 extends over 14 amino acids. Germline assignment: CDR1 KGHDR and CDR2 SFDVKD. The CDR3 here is CATSAGQGGQPQHF. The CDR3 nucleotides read TGTGCCACCAGCGCGGGACAGGGCGGTCAGCCCCAGCATTTT.

DNA of the CDR3: TGTGCCAGCAGTTACCGGCAGGGTTATGGCTACACCTTC. It yields the protein CASSYRQGYGYTF. The chain joins TRBV6-5 to TRBJ1-2; D may be TRBD1 (5 bases). CDR3 length: 13 residues. Germline CDR1 reads MNHEY; CDR2 reads SVGAGI. V was trimmed by 2 bases and J by 5 bases, leaving 9 bases between them.

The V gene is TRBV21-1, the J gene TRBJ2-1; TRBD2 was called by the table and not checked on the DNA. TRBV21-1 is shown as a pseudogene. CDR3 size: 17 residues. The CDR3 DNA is TGTGCCAGCAGCAAAGCAAGGGAGCGGGAGGACTACAATGAGCAGTTCTTC. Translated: CASSKAREREDYNEQFF.

As DNA, the CDR3 is TGTGCCAGCAGCCAAGTTGGACAGAGGAAAGAGACCCAGTACTTC. It yields the protein CASSQVGQRKETQYF. This chain joins TRBV3-1 (or the pseudogene TRBV3-2) and TRBJ2-5, with a tentative D call TRBD1 (6 bases). The CDR3 has 15 amino acids. Trimming removed 1 base at V and 3 bases at J, with 12 bases between. The germline CDR1 and CDR2 sequences are LGHDT and YNNKEL (reference sequence).

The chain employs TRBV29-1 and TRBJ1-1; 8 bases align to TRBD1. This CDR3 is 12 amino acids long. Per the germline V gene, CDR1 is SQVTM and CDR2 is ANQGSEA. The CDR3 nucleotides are TGCAGTGGTGGACAGGGGAACACTGAAGCTTTCTTT. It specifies CSGGQGNTEAFF.

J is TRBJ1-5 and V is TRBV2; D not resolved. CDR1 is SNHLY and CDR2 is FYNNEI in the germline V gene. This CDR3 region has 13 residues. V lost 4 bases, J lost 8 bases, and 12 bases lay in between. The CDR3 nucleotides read TGTGCCAGCAGTGTAGCCTTTTTCGAGCCCCAGCATTTT. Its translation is CASSVAFFEPQHF.

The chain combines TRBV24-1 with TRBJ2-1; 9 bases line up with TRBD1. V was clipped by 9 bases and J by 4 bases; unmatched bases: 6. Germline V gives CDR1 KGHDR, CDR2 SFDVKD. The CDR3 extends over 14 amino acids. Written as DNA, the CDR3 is TGTGCCACCCGAGGGACAGGGAAGTACAATGAGCAGTTCTTC. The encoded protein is CATRGTGKYNEQFF.

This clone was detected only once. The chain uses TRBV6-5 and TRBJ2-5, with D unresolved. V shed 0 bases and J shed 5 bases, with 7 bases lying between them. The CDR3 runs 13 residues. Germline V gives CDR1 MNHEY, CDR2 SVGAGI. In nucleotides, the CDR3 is TGTGCCAGCAGTTACTCGAGTGCGGAGACCCAGTACTTC. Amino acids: CASSYSSAETQYF.

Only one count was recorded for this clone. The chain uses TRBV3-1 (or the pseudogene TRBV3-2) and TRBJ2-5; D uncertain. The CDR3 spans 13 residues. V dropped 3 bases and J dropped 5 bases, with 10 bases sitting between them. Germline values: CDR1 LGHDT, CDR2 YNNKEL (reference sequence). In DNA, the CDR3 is TGTGCCAGCAGCCATCGGTCAACTGAGACCCAGTACTTC. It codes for CASSHRSTETQYF.

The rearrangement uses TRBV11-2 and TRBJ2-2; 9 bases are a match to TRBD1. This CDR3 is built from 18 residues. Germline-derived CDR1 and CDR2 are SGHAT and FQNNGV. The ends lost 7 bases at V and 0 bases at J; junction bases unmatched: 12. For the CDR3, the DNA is TGTGCCAGCACCCTCCGGGACAGGGCAACTCCGAACACCGGGGAGCTGTTTTTT. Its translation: CASTLRDRATPNTGELFF.

CDR3 nucleotide sequence: TGTGCCAGTAGCCCCGTAGGACAGCCGAGGACCGGGGAGCTGTTTTTT. Translated, it gives CASSPVGQPRTGELFF. The chain is built from TRBV19 and TRBJ2-2; the D gene is possibly TRBD1 (6 bases). Trimming removed 6 bases from V and 5 bases from J, with 19 bases in between. CDR3 length: 16 residues. The V gene's germline CDR1 is LNHDA and CDR2 SQIVND (reference sequence).

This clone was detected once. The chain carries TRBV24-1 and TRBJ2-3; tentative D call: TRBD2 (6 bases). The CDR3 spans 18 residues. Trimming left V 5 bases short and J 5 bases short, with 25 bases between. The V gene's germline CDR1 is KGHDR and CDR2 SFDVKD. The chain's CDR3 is CATSGSGSQGGGGDTQYF. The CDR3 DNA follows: TGTGCCACCAGTGGATCGGGGTCCCAGGGAGGAGGAGGAGATACGCAGTATTTT.

The CDR3 reads CASSLDAQGYEQYF. CDR3 DNA sequence: TGTGCCAGCAGCTTAGACGCCCAGGGATACGAGCAGTACTTC. The J gene is TRBJ2-7, the V gene TRBV7-2, with D perhaps matching TRBD1 (5 bases). The germline V and J ends were trimmed by 1 base and 4 bases, with 11 bases remaining between them. There are 14 residues in the CDR3. Germline loops: CDR1 SGHTA, CDR2 FQGNSA.

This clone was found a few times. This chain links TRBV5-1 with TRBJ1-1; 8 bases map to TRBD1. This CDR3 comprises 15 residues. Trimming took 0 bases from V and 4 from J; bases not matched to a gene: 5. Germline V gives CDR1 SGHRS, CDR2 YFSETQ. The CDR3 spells CASSLATGGSTEAFF. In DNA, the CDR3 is TGCGCCAGCAGCTTGGCTACAGGGGGTAGCACTGAAGCTTTCTTT.

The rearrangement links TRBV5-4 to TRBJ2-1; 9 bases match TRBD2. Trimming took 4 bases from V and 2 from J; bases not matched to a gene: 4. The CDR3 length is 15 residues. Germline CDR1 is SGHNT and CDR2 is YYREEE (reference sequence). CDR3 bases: TGTGCCAGCAGCCGAAGCGGGGGGACCTACAATGAGCAGTTCTTC. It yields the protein CASSRSGGTYNEQFF.

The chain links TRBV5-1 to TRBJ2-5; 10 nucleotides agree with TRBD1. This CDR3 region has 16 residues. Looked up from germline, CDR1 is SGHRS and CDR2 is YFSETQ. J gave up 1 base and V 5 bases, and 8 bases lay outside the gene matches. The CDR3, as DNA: TGCGCCAGCAGGACCGGGACAGGGGTCGTCCAAGAGACCCAGTACTTC. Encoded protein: CASRTGTGVVQETQYF.

CDR3 in amino acids: CATSDLEGAGSNEQFF. The CDR3 DNA is TGTGCCACCAGTGATTTAGAGGGGGCGGGCTCCAATGAGCAGTTCTTC. V usage is TRBV24-1 and J usage is TRBJ2-1; 7 nucleotides agree with TRBD1. Trimming at V came to 1 base and at J to 6 bases, leaving 8 bases not matched to a gene. The CDR3 is 16 residues long. From germline, CDR1 is KGHDR and CDR2 SFDVKD.

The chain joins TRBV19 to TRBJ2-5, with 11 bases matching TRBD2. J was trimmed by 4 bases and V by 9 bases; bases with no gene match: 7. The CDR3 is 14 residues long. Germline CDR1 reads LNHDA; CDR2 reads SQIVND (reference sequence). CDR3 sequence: CASTSGRGTETQYF. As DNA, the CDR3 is TGTGCCAGCACTAGCGGGAGAGGTACAGAGACCCAGTACTTC.

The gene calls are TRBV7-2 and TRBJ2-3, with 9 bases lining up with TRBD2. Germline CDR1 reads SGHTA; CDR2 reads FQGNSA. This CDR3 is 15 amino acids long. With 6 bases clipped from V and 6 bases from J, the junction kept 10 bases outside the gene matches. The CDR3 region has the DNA TGTGCCAGCAGGCCCACTAGCGGGCGGGGGGATACGCAGTATTTT. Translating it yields CASRPTSGRGDTQYF.

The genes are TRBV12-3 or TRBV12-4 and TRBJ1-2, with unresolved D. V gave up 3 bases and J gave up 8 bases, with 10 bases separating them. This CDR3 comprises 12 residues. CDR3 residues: CASSFSGGGYTF. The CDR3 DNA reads TGTGCCAGCAGTTTTTCGGGAGGCGGCTACACCTTC.

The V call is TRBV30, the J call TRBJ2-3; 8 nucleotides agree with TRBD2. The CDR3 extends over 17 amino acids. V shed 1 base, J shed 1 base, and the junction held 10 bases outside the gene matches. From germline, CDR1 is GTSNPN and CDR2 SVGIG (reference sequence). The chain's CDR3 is CAWSDAPGLGGTDTQYF. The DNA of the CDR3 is TGTGCCTGGAGTGACGCACCGGGACTAGGGGGCACAGATACGCAGTATTTT.

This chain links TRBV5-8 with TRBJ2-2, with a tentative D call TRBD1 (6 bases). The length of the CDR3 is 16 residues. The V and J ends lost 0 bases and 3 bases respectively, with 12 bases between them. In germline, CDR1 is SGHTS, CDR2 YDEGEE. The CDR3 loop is CASSLVPTGYTGELFF. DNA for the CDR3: TGTGCCAGCAGCTTGGTGCCGACAGGATACACCGGGGAGCTGTTTTTT.

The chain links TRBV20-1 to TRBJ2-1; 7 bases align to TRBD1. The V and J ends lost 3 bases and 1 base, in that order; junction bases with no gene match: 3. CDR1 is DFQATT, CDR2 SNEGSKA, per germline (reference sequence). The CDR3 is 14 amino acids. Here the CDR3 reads CSASKQGSYNEQFF. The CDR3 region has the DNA TGCAGTGCTAGTAAACAGGGGTCCTACAATGAGCAGTTCTTC.

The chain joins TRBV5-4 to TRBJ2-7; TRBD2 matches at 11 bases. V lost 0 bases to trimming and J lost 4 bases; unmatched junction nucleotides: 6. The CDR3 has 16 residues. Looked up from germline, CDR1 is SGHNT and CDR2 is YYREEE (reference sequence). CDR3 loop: CASSLVPTSGSYEQYF. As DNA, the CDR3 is TGTGCCAGCAGCTTGGTCCCTACTAGCGGGAGTTACGAGCAGTACTTC.

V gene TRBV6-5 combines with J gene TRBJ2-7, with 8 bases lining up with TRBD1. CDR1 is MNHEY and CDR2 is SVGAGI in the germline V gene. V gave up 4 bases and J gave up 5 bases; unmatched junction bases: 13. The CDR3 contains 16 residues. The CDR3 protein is CASSSTGARGLHEQYF. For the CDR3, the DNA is TGTGCCAGCAGTTCTACCGGGGCCAGGGGGCTACACGAGCAGTACTTC.

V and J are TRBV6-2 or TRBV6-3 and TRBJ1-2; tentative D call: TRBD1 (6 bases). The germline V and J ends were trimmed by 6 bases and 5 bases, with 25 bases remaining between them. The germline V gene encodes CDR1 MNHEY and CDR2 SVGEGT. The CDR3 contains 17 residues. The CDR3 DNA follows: TGTGCCAGCAGCCCTCGGTCCCAACTCGACAGGCGTTATGGCTACACCTTC. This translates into CASSPRSQLDRRYGYTF.

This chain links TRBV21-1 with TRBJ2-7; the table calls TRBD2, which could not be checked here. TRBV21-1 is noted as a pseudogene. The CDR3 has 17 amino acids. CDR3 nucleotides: TGTGCCAGCAGCAAGGGCTGGCGGGAGGCCCTTCATTACGAGCAGTACTTC. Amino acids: CASSKGWREALHYEQYF.

CDR3 loop: CASNPRGAGVYEQYF. The CDR3 nucleotides read TGTGCCAGCAACCCCCGGGGGGCAGGGGTCTACGAGCAGTACTTC. This sequence joins TRBV6-2 or TRBV6-3 and TRBJ2-7; weak D call: TRBD2 (7 bases). From germline, CDR1 is MNHEY and CDR2 SVGEGT. This CDR3 is built from 15 residues. V lost 7 bases to trimming and J lost 3 bases, with 19 bases between them.

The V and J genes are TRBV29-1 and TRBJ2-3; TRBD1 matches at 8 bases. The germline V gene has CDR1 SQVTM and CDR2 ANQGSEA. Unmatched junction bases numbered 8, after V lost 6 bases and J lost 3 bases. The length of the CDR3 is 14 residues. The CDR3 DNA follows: TGCAGCGTGGTCGACAGGGGCAGGACAGATACGCAGTATTTT. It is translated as CSVVDRGRTDTQYF.

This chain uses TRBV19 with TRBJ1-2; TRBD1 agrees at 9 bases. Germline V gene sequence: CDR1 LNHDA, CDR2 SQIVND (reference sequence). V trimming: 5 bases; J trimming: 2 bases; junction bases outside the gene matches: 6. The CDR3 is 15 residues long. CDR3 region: CASSLGTGRNYGYTF. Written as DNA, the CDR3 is TGTGCCAGTAGTTTAGGGACAGGGCGGAACTATGGCTACACCTTC.